Listed here is a single TCR beta chain. This record belongs to a study of blood T cell repertoires in COVID-19. As for the study in general: Sites across the United States, Italy and Spain contributed samples from acute and convalescent COVID-19. Sources were T cells, B-cell-depleted T cells, or PBMCs; the material itself was cDNA or gDNA.

Data came from immunoSEQ multiplex PCR; TCRdb stores just in-frame clones and leaves some out. The data hold about 150,000 clones, with roughly 80% observed a single time. Sequencing was performed on peripheral blood. The receptor comes from a woman older than 75 with acute or convalescent COVID-19.

CDR3 sequence reads: CASSSYLRGYTF. As DNA, the CDR3 is TGTGCCAGCAGTTCTTACCTCCGGGGCTACACCTTC. The chain couples TRBV6-5 to TRBJ1-2; D gene uncertain. Trimming removed 4 bases from V and 8 bases from J, with 11 bases in between. CDR3 length: 12 amino acids. The V gene's germline CDR1 is MNHEY and CDR2 SVGAGI.